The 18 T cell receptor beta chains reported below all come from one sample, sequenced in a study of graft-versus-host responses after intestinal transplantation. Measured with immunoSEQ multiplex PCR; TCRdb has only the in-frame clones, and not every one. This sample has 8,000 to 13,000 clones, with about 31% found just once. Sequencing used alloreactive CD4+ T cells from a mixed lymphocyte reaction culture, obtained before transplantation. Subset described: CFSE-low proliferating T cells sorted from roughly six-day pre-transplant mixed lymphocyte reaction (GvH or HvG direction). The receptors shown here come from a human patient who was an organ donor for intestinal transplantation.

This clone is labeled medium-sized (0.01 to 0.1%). CDR3 sequence reads: CASRPFRGPISGANVLTF. Written as DNA, the CDR3 is TGTGCCAGCAGACCCTTCAGGGGGCCCATCTCTGGGGCCAACGTCCTGACTTTC. This rearrangement joins TRBV28 to TRBJ2-6; 8 nucleotides align to TRBD1. CDR1 is MDHEN and CDR2 is SYDVKM in the germline V gene. This CDR3 region has 18 residues. V lost 6 bases to trimming and J lost 0 bases; unmatched junction nucleotides: 10.

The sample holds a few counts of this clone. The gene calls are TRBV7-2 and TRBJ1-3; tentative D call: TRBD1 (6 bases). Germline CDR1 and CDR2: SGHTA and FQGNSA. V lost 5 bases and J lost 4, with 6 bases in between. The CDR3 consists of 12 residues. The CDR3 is CASSDRGNTIYF. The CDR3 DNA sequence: TGTGCCAGCAGCGACAGGGGAAACACCATATATTTT.

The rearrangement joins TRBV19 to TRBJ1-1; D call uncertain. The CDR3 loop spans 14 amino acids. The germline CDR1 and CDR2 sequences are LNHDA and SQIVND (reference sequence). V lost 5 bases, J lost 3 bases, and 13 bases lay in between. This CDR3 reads CASSPQRWHTEAFF. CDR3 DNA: TGTGCCAGTAGTCCCCAAAGGTGGCACACTGAAGCTTTCTTT. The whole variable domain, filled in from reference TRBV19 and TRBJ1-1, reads DGGITQSPKYLFRKEGQNVTLSCEQNLNHDAMYWYRQDPGQGLRLIYYSQIVNDFQKGDIAEGYSVSREKKESFPLTVTSAQKNPTAFYLCASSPQRWHTEAFFGQGTRLTVV.

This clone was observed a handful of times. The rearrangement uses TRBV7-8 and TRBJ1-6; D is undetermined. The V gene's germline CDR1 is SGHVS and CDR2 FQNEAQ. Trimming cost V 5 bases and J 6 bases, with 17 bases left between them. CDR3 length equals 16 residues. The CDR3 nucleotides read TGTGCCAGCAGCCCTAGTGAGGGCGCCGTTAATTCACCCCTCCACTTT. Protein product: CASSPSEGAVNSPLHF. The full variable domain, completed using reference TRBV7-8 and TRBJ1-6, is GAGVSQSPRYKVAKRGQDVALRCDPISGHVSLFWYQQALGQGPEFLTYFQNEAQLDKSGLPSDRFFAERPEGSVSTLKIQRTQQEDSAVYLCASSPSEGAVNSPLHFGNGTRLTVT.

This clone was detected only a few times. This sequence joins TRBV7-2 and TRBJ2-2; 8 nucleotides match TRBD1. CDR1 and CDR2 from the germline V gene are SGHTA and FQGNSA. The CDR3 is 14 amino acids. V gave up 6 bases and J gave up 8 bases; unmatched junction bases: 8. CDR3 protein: CASRRGQGQGELFF. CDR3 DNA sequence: TGTGCCAGCAGACGCGGACAGGGACAAGGGGAGCTGTTTTTT.

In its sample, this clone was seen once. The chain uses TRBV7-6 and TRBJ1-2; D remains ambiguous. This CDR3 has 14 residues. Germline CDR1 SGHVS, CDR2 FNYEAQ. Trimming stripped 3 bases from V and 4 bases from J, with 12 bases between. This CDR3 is CASSFGGGIYGYTF. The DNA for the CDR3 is TGTGCCAGCAGCTTCGGCGGCGGAATCTATGGCTACACCTTC.

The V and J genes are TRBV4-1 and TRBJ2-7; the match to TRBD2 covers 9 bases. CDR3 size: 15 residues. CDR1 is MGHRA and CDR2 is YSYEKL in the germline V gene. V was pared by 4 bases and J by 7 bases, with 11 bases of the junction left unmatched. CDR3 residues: CASSRSGLATQEQYF. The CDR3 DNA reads TGCGCCAGCAGCCGTTCGGGACTAGCAACGCAAGAGCAGTACTTC.

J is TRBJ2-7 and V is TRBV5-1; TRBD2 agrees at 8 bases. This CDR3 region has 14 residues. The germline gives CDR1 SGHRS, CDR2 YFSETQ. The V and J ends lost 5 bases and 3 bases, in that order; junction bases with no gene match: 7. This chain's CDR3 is CASRSTSELYEQYF. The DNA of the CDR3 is TGCGCCAGCAGATCGACTAGCGAGCTCTACGAGCAGTACTTC. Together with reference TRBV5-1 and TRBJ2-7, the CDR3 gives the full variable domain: KAGVTQTPRYLIKTRGQQVTLSCSPISGHRSVSWYQQTPGQGLQFLFEYFSETQRNKGNFPGRFSGRQFSNSRSEMNVSTLELGDSALYLCASRSTSELYEQYFGPGTRLTVT.

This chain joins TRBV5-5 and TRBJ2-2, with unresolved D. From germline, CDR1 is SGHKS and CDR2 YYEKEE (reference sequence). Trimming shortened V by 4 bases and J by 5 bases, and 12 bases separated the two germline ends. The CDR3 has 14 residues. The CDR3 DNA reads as TGTGCCAGCAGCCAACGGGCCCCGACCGGGGAGCTGTTTTTT. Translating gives CASSQRAPTGELFF.

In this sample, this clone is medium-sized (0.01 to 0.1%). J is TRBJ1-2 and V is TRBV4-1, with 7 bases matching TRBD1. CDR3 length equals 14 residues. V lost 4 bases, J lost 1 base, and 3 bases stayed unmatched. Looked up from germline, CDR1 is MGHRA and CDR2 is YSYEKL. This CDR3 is CASSRDSSNYGYTF. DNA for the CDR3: TGCGCCAGCAGCCGGGACAGCAGTAACTATGGCTACACCTTC.

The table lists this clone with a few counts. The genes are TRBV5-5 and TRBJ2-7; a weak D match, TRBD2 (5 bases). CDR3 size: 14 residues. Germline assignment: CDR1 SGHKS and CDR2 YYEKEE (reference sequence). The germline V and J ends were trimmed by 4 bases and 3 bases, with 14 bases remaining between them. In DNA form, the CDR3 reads TGTGCCAGCAGCAGGTCGGGAAATAGCTACGAGCAGTACTTC. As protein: CASSRSGNSYEQYF.

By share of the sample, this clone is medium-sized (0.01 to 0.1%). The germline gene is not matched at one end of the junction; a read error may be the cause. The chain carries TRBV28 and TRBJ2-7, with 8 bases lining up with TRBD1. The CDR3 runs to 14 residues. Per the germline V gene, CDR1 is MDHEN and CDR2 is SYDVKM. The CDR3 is CASSRTGKTASENF. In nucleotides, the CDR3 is TGTGCCAGCAGTCGGACAGGGAAAACTGCGTCAGAGAACTTC.

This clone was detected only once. The CDR3 nucleotides read TGCGCCAGCAGAGCTAGCATGTACCAAGAGACCCAGTACTTC. It yields the protein CASRASMYQETQYF. The chain uses TRBV5-1 and TRBJ2-5; TRBD2 is a possible D gene (5 bases). Looked up from germline, CDR1 is SGHRS and CDR2 is YFSETQ. The length of the CDR3 is 14 residues. Trimming took 5 bases from V and 0 from J, leaving 11 bases between them.

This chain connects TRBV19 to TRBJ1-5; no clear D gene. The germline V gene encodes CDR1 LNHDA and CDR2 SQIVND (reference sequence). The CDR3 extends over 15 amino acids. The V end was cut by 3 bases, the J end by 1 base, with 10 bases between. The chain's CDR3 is CASSIRFESNQPQHF. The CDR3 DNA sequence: TGTGCCAGTAGTATCAGGTTTGAGAGCAATCAGCCCCAGCATTTT. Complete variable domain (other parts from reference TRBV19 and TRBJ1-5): DGGITQSPKYLFRKEGQNVTLSCEQNLNHDAMYWYRQDPGQGLRLIYYSQIVNDFQKGDIAEGYSVSREKKESFPLTVTSAQKNPTAFYLCASSIRFESNQPQHFGDGTRLSIL.

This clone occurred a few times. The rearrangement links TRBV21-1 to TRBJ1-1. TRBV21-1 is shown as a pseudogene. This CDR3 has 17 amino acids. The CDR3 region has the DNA TGTGCCAGCAGCAAAGAGGGCAGGAGAAGGATGAACACTGAAGCTTTCTTT. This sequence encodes CASSKEGRRRMNTEAFF.

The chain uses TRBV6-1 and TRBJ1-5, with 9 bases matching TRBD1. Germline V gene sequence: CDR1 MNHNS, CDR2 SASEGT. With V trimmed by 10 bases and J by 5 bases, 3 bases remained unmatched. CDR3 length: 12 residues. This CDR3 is CATRTGDQPQHF. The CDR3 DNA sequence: TGTGCCACCCGGACAGGGGATCAGCCCCAGCATTTT.

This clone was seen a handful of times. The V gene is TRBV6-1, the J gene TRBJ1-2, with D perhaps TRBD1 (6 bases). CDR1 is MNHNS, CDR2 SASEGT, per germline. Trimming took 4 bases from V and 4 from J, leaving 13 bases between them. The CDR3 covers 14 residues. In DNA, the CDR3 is TGTGCCAGCAGTGGAGAGTACAGGGTCTATGGCTACACCTTC. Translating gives CASSGEYRVYGYTF.

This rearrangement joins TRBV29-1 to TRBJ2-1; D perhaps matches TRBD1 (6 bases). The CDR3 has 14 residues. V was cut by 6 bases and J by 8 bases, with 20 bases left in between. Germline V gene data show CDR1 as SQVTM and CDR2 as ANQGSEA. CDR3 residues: CSVLRDTLSDEQFF. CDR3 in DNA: TGCAGCGTCCTCCGGGACACGCTAAGCGATGAGCAGTTCTTC.